The 30 T cell receptor beta chains below were found in one sample sequenced in a study of beta chain features in type 1 diabetes. Broader study findings: All four CD4+ subsets of Type 1 diabetes patients contained TCRB CDR3s that were moderately but significantly shorter.

Their antigen targets remain unknown. The study reverse transcribed the entire isolated RNA, so it sequenced expressed TCRB transcripts. Some clones are missing from TCRdb's copy, which holds only in-frame ones; the method was immunoSEQ multiplex PCR. The sample lists roughly 340,000 clones; approximately 13% were seen once. The sequenced sample was naive CD4+ T cells from blood. Receptors originate from a woman aged 18 to 35 with type 1 diabetes.

This clone turned up a few times. The chain recombines TRBV5-4 with TRBJ2-1; 9 nucleotides match TRBD2. Germline V gene lookup returns CDR1 SGHNT and CDR2 YYREEE (reference sequence). This CDR3 comprises 16 residues. Trimming at V came to 4 bases and at J to 9 bases, leaving 14 bases not matched to a gene. The chain's CDR3 is CASSGGREGPPSEQFF. The DNA of the CDR3 is TGTGCCAGCAGCGGGGGGCGGGAGGGCCCCCCAAGTGAGCAGTTCTTC.

The chain has TRBV9 and TRBJ2-2; D is perhaps TRBD2 (6 bases). V was pared by 4 bases and J by 7 bases, with 23 bases between. The CDR3 sequence is 17 residues long. The germline CDR1 and CDR2 sequences are SGDLS and YYNGEE. The CDR3 DNA is TGTGCCAGCAGCCTTGGGGGAGCGGGCACAGTTATCGGGGAGCTGTTTTTT. Translated, it gives CASSLGGAGTVIGELFF.

The sample holds a few counts of this clone. J is TRBJ2-3 and V is TRBV19; D might be TRBD1 (7 bases). The CDR3 contains 15 residues. Deletions cut 7 bases from V and 1 base from J, with 15 bases between. The V gene's germline CDR1 is LNHDA and CDR2 SQIVND (reference sequence). The CDR3 region has the DNA TGTGCCAGTAACCCAGGGGGGAAGGGCACAGATACGCAGTATTTT. Translating it yields CASNPGGKGTDTQYF.

The chain has TRBV7-6 and TRBJ1-1, with TRBD1 as a possible D gene (5 bases). The V gene lost 5 bases and the J gene lost 1 base, with 8 bases spanning the gap. The CDR3 is made up of 13 amino acids. Germline V CDR1 and CDR2: SGHVS, FNYEAQ. CDR3 loop: CASSVTGNTEAFF. The CDR3 DNA sequence: TGTGCCAGCAGCGTAACAGGGAACACTGAAGCTTTCTTT.

Only a few counts were recorded for this clone. The chain is built from TRBV19 and TRBJ2-5; 9 nucleotides align to TRBD1. The CDR3 runs 15 residues. CDR1 is LNHDA, CDR2 SQIVND, per germline (reference sequence). Trimming at V came to 6 bases and at J to 5 bases, leaving 10 bases not matched to a gene. This chain's CDR3 is CASRKRGTGMETQYF. Here the CDR3 DNA reads TGTGCCAGTAGAAAGAGGGGGACAGGGATGGAGACCCAGTACTTC. Together with reference TRBV19 and TRBJ2-5, the CDR3 gives the full variable domain: DGGITQSPKYLFRKEGQNVTLSCEQNLNHDAMYWYRQDPGQGLRLIYYSQIVNDFQKGDIAEGYSVSREKKESFPLTVTSAQKNPTAFYLCASRKRGTGMETQYFGPGTRLLVL.

V and J are TRBV19 and TRBJ1-5; 9 positions match TRBD1. V lost 2 bases, J lost 2 bases, and 7 bases stayed unmatched. This CDR3 region has 17 residues. Germline lookup yields CDR1 LNHDA and CDR2 SQIVND (reference sequence). The CDR3 DNA is TGTGCCAGTAGTATACCTCGCCGGGACAGGGGCAATCAGCCCCAGCATTTT. The encoded protein is CASSIPRRDRGNQPQHF.

The chain couples TRBV19 to TRBJ2-2, with 10 nucleotides matching TRBD2. With 6 bases clipped from V and 0 bases from J, the junction kept 13 bases outside the gene matches. The CDR3 is 19 residues long. Germline CDR1 LNHDA, CDR2 SQIVND (reference sequence). CDR3 DNA: TGTGCCAGTAGACATTTGGGACTAGCGCCATTCGCGAACACCGGGGAGCTGTTTTTT. This translates into CASRHLGLAPFANTGELFF.

This clone has more than one count but fewer than ten. This chain joins TRBV18 and TRBJ1-5; TRBD1 matches 12 bases. The germline gives CDR1 KGHSH, CDR2 LQKENI. CDR3 length equals 16 residues. Trimming cost V 3 bases and J 7 bases; bases outside gene matches: 7. The CDR3 sequence is CASSPGTGGAGQPQHF. The CDR3 DNA reads as TGTGCCAGCTCACCCGGGACAGGGGGCGCAGGGCAGCCCCAGCATTTT.

This clone has just a few counts. This rearrangement joins TRBV13 to TRBJ2-1; perhaps TRBD1 as D (5 bases). V gave up 6 bases and J gave up 2 bases, with 17 bases separating them. The CDR3 has 16 residues. Germline loops: CDR1 PRHDT, CDR2 FYEKMQ (reference sequence). CDR3 coding DNA: TGTGCCAGCAGTTTTCAGGGTCGGGTCCCCTACAATGAGCAGTTCTTC. Its translation is CASSFQGRVPYNEQFF.

This chain joins TRBV19 and TRBJ1-2; D is perhaps TRBD1 (5 bases). The CDR3 length is 13 residues. V lost 7 bases and J 6 bases, leaving 15 bases between the germline ends. Germline V gives CDR1 LNHDA, CDR2 SQIVND (reference sequence). The CDR3 sequence: CASTLQGRDGYTF. CDR3 nucleotides: TGTGCCAGTACCCTCCAGGGTAGGGATGGCTACACCTTC.

The rearrangement uses TRBV12-5 and TRBJ1-1; D remains ambiguous. Germline lookup yields CDR1 LGHNT and CDR2 FRNRAP. With 2 bases removed from V and 10 bases from J, the gap between germline ends came to 17 bases. This CDR3 spans 14 amino acids. The CDR3 region is CASGLHTSTGLAFF. The CDR3 DNA reads TGTGCTAGTGGTTTGCATACATCGACCGGGTTAGCTTTCTTT.

The genes are TRBV5-1 and TRBJ1-1; a possible D gene is TRBD1 (5 bases). V was shortened by 2 bases and J by 4 bases, with 9 bases between the two germline ends. CDR1 SGHRS and CDR2 YFSETQ come from the germline V gene. The CDR3 length is 13 residues. CDR3 DNA: TGCGCCAGCAGCTTAAACCAGGGCACTGAAGCTTTCTTT. Protein product: CASSLNQGTEAFF. Full variable domain (remainder filled in from reference TRBV5-1 and TRBJ1-1): KAGVTQTPRYLIKTRGQQVTLSCSPISGHRSVSWYQQTPGQGLQFLFEYFSETQRNKGNFPGRFSGRQFSNSRSEMNVSTLELGDSALYLCASSLNQGTEAFFGQGTRLTVV.

This clone was seen a few times. This chain uses TRBV7-9 with TRBJ2-1; 7 nucleotides align to TRBD2. J gave up 2 bases and V 5 bases, and 12 bases lay outside the gene matches. The CDR3 is made up of 17 amino acids. CDR1 and CDR2 from the germline V gene are SEHNR and FQNEAQ (reference sequence). As DNA, the CDR3 is TGTGCCAGCAGCCCCAGATCGGGCGCGGGAGCCTACAATGAGCAGTTCTTC. This translates into CASSPRSGAGAYNEQFF. Supplemented by reference TRBV7-9 and TRBJ2-1, the full variable domain reads DTGVSQNPRHKITKRGQNVTFRCDPISEHNRLYWYRQTLGQGPEFLTYFQNEAQLEKSRLLSDRFSAERPKGSFSTLEIQRTEQGDSAMYLCASSPRSGAGAYNEQFFGPGTRLTVL.

This clone was detected only a few times. The chain links TRBV7-2 to TRBJ2-5; D is perhaps TRBD2 (6 bases). Germline V gene lookup returns CDR1 SGHTA and CDR2 FQGNSA. This CDR3 is built from 16 residues. V was pared by 4 bases and J by 4 bases, with 19 bases between. The DNA of the CDR3 is TGTGCCAGCAGCTCAACCCTCGGGAGAGGAGCAGAGACCCAGTACTTC. Translation gives CASSSTLGRGAETQYF. The whole variable domain, filled in from reference TRBV7-2 and TRBJ2-5, reads GAGVSQSPSNKVTEKGKDVELRCDPISGHTALYWYRQSLGQGLEFLIYFQGNSAPDKSGLPSDRFSAERTGGSVSTLTIQRTQQEDSAVYLCASSSTLGRGAETQYFGPGTRLLVL.

In this sample, this clone turned up a few times. This chain joins TRBV18 and TRBJ2-7; D perhaps matches TRBD1 (6 bases). Germline V lookup: CDR1 KGHSH, CDR2 LQKENI. This CDR3 comprises 15 residues. V lost 3 bases, J lost 5 bases, and 17 bases lay in between. Here the CDR3 DNA reads TGTGCCAGCTCACCTTTCAAACAGGGTTATAACGAGCAGTACGTC. It is translated as CASSPFKQGYNEQYV.

In this sample, this clone turned up a few times. The rearrangement links TRBV7-9 to TRBJ2-7, with 7 nucleotides matching TRBD1. Germline trimming cut 6 bases from V and 2 bases from J; bases unmatched to any gene: 10. The CDR3 is 15 residues long. CDR1 is SEHNR and CDR2 is FQNEAQ in the germline V gene (reference sequence). This chain's CDR3 is CASRQGSLGTYEQYF. CDR3 DNA: TGTGCCAGCAGACAGGGGTCCTTGGGTACCTACGAGCAGTACTTC.

In this sample, this clone turned up a few times. The chain links TRBV7-9 to TRBJ2-7; TRBD2 agrees at 7 bases. This CDR3 comprises 19 residues. CDR1 and CDR2 (germline): SEHNR, FQNEAQ (reference sequence). The J segment lost 3 bases and the V segment lost 3 bases, leaving 20 bases of the junction unmatched. In DNA, the CDR3 is TGTGCCAGCAGCTTCAGACCCCCCGGGCGGGCTAGCGGAGGCTACGAGCAGTACTTC. As protein: CASSFRPPGRASGGYEQYF.

The V and J genes are TRBV7-8 and TRBJ1-2; D gene unclear. The CDR3 is made up of 13 amino acids. CDR1 and CDR2 (germline): SGHVS, FQNEAQ. V was clipped by 5 bases and J by 8 bases, with 15 bases between them. The CDR3 sequence: CASSRDRTEGYTF. The DNA for the CDR3 is TGTGCCAGCAGCCGAGACCGGACTGAAGGCTACACCTTC. The whole variable domain, filled in from reference TRBV7-8 and TRBJ1-2, reads GAGVSQSPRYKVAKRGQDVALRCDPISGHVSLFWYQQALGQGPEFLTYFQNEAQLDKSGLPSDRFFAERPEGSVSTLKIQRTQQEDSAVYLCASSRDRTEGYTFGSGTRLTVV.

The V call is TRBV4-3, the J call TRBJ2-3, with TRBD1 as a possible D gene (7 bases). Per germline, CDR1 LGHNA and CDR2 YSLEER. The ends were cut back, 1 base at V and 6 bases at J, with 20 bases in the middle. There are 17 residues in the CDR3. This CDR3 reads CASSQGGAGGRWDTQYF. The CDR3 DNA reads as TGCGCCAGCAGCCAAGGAGGGGCAGGGGGGAGATGGGATACGCAGTATTTT.

This clone has only a few counts. The chain is built from TRBV9 and TRBJ2-7; D gene unclear. The CDR3 loop spans 12 amino acids. Germline CDR1 reads SGDLS; CDR2 reads YYNGEE. The germline V and J ends were trimmed by 3 bases and 7 bases, with 11 bases remaining between them. CDR3 nucleotide sequence: TGTGCCAGCAGCGCTCGGTACGGGGAGCAGTACTTC. Translation: CASSARYGEQYF.

This clone was observed a few times. The chain carries TRBV6-5 and TRBJ1-2; D is uncertain. Trimming pared 0 bases from V and 4 bases from J, leaving 9 bases between. The germline V gene encodes CDR1 MNHEY and CDR2 SVGAGI. This CDR3 comprises 14 residues. As DNA, the CDR3 is TGTGCCAGCAGTTACTCGGGAGATATCTATGGCTACACCTTC. It encodes CASSYSGDIYGYTF.

This clone has just a few counts. The rearrangement links TRBV7-2 to TRBJ2-5; weak D call: TRBD2 (5 bases). Looked up from germline, CDR1 is SGHTA and CDR2 is FQGNSA. V shed 2 bases and J shed 5 bases, with 9 bases lying between them. The CDR3 is made up of 13 amino acids. In DNA, the CDR3 is TGTGCCAGCAGCTTATCTAGCCGGGAGACCCAGTACTTC. This translates into CASSLSSRETQYF.

In its sample, this clone was seen a few times. The chain couples TRBV9 to TRBJ2-2, with unresolved D. Germline values: CDR1 SGDLS, CDR2 YYNGEE. CDR3 length: 13 amino acids. Deletions cut 2 bases from V and 7 bases from J, with 9 bases between. CDR3 coding DNA: TGTGCCAGCAGCGTCCCTTTGCGCGGGGAGCTGTTTTTT. This sequence encodes CASSVPLRGELFF.

The chain employs TRBV9 and TRBJ1-1; TRBD1 is a possible D gene (6 bases). The CDR3 loop spans 14 amino acids. Per germline, CDR1 SGDLS and CDR2 YYNGEE. V lost 3 bases to trimming and J lost 4 bases, with 13 bases between them. The CDR3 loop is CASSEMGGATEAFF. In DNA, the CDR3 is TGTGCCAGCAGCGAAATGGGGGGGGCCACTGAAGCTTTCTTT.

The gene calls are TRBV4-3 and TRBJ1-1; 7 bases match TRBD1. The CDR3 runs 17 residues. The germline CDR1 and CDR2 sequences are LGHNA and YSLEER. The V and J ends lost 2 bases and 0 bases, in that order; junction bases with no gene match: 9. The CDR3 sequence is CASSQRRDSLMNTEAFF. The CDR3, as DNA: TGCGCCAGCAGCCAACGGCGGGACAGCCTGATGAACACTGAAGCTTTCTTT.

The rearrangement joins TRBV30 to TRBJ2-7; 8 nucleotides align to TRBD1. V lost 2 bases to trimming and J lost 0 bases; unmatched junction nucleotides: 12. CDR1 is GTSNPN, CDR2 SVGIG, per germline (reference sequence). The CDR3 is 17 residues long. CDR3 protein: CAWSTLPGQEGSYEQYF. CDR3 nucleotides: TGTGCCTGGAGTACCCTACCGGGACAGGAGGGCTCCTACGAGCAGTACTTC.

The chain has TRBV4-1 and TRBJ2-7; D is perhaps TRBD1 (6 bases). In germline, CDR1 is MGHRA, CDR2 YSYEKL. The CDR3 runs to 15 residues. The V end lost 1 base, the J end lost 0 bases, and 10 bases lay between the germline ends. This CDR3 reads CASSQGDRSSYEQYF. The CDR3 DNA follows: TGCGCCAGCAGCCAAGGCGACAGGAGCTCCTACGAGCAGTACTTC.

The chain combines TRBV5-1 with TRBJ2-3; possibly TRBD2 for D (5 bases). V lost 0 bases to trimming and J lost 1 base, with 9 bases between them. In germline, CDR1 is SGHRS, CDR2 YFSETQ. The CDR3 is made up of 15 amino acids. The CDR3, as DNA: TGCGCCAGCAGCTTGGAGGCGGGCCGCACAGATACGCAGTATTTT. It encodes CASSLEAGRTDTQYF.

A few counts support this clone. The V and J genes are TRBV9 and TRBJ2-1, with TRBD2 matching over 8 bases. The germline V gene has CDR1 SGDLS and CDR2 YYNGEE. The CDR3 sequence is 14 residues long. The V segment lost 2 bases and the J segment 7 bases; nucleotides outside the gene matches: 5. The CDR3 protein is CASSVGGLGNEQFF. Written as DNA, the CDR3 is TGTGCCAGCAGCGTCGGGGGACTAGGAAATGAGCAGTTCTTC.

V gene TRBV5-4 combines with J gene TRBJ2-3; the match to TRBD2 covers 9 bases. Germline V lookup: CDR1 SGHNT, CDR2 YYREEE (reference sequence). Trimming at V came to 1 base and at J to 4 bases, leaving 7 bases not matched to a gene. The CDR3 is made up of 16 amino acids. CDR3 DNA: TGTGCCAGCAGCTTGAACGTAGCGGGAGTGGCAGATACGCAGTATTTT. Amino acids: CASSLNVAGVADTQYF.